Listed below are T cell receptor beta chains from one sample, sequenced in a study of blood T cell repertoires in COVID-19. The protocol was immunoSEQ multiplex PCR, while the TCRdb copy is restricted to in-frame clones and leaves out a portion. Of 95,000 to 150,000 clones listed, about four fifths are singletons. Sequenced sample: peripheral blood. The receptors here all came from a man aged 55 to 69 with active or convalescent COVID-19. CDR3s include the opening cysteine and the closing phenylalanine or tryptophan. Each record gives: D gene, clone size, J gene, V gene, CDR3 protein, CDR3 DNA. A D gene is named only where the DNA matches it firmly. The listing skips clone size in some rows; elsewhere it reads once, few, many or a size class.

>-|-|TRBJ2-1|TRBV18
CASSREVTYNEQFF
TGTGCCAGCTCACGGGAGGTCACCTACAATGAGCAGTTCTTC
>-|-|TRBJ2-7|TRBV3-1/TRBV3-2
CASSQDGPTREQYF
TGTGCCAGCAGCCAAGATGGCCCTACGAGGGAGCAGTACTTC
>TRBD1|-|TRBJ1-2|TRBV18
CASSPETGILYGYTF
TGTGCCAGCTCACCAGAGACAGGGATCCTCTATGGCTACACCTTC
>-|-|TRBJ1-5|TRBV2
CASTREGESQPQHF
TGTGCCAGCACCCGCGAGGGGGAATCGCAGCCCCAGCATTTT
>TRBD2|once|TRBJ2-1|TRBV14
CASSQGLGFLGEQFF
TGTGCCAGCAGCCAGGGACTAGGTTTTCTAGGGGAGCAGTTCTTC
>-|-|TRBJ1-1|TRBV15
CATSRDAVNTEAFF
TGTGCCACCAGCAGAGATGCGGTGAACACTGAAGCTTTCTTT
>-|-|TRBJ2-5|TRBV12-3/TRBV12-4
CASRREVTQYF
TGTGCCAGCAGGAGGGAGGTGACCCAGTACTTC
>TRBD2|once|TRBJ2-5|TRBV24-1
CATSGGGSQETQYF
TGTGCCACCAGTGGGGGGGGGAGTCAAGAGACCCAGTACTTC
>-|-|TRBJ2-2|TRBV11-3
CASSLGRKGRRTGELFF
TGTGCCAGCAGCTTAGGACGTAAGGGGCGCCGGACCGGGGAGCTGTTTTTT
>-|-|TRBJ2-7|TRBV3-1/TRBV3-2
CASSQRGIHEQYF
TGTGCCAGCAGCCAACGGGGTATCCACGAGCAGTACTTC
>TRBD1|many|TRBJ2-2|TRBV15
CATSTRDRGLTGELFF
TGTGCCACCAGCACCCGGGACAGGGGGCTGACCGGGGAGCTGTTTTTT
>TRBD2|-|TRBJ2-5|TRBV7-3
CASSSGLAGGGETQYF
TGTGCCAGCAGCTCGGGACTAGCGGGAGGAGGTGAGACCCAGTACTTC
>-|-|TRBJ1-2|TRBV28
CASSADTASYGYTF
TGTGCCAGCAGTGCAGACACGGCCTCCTATGGCTACACCTTC
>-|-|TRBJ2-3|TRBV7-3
CASSGVLAPTDTQYF
TGTGCCAGCTCCGGGGTGTTGGCCCCAACAGATACGCAGTATTTT
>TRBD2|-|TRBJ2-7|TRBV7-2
CASSLRLAGGPYEQYF
TGTGCCAGCAGCCTAAGACTAGCGGGAGGGCCTTACGAGCAGTACTTC
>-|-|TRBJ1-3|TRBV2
CASSGGSGNTIYF
TGTGCCAGCTCCGGTGGCTCTGGAAACACCATATATTTT
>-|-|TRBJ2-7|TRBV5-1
CASSLPSLEFEQYF
TGCGCCAGCAGCTTGCCCTCCCTTGAGTTCGAGCAGTACTTC
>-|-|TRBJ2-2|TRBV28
CASNVRGLGAGELFF
TGTGCCAGCAACGTAAGGGGGTTAGGCGCCGGGGAGCTGTTTTTT
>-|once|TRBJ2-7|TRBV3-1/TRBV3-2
CASSLGRLYEQYF
TGTGCCAGCAGCCTTGGAAGACTCTACGAGCAGTACTTC
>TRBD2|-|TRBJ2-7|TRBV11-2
CASTRGTSVYEQYF
TGTGCCAGCACCAGGGGGACTAGCGTCTACGAGCAGTACTTC
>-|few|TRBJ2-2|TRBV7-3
CASSFRGIGTGELFF
TGTGCCAGCAGCTTCAGGGGAATAGGCACCGGGGAGCTGTTTTTT
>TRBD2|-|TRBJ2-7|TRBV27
CASSLSLAGIDEQYF
TGTGCCAGCAGTTTATCTCTAGCGGGGATCGACGAGCAGTACTTC
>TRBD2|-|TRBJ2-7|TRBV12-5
CASALAGGGYEQYF
TGTGCTAGTGCCCTAGCGGGAGGGGGCTACGAGCAGTACTTC
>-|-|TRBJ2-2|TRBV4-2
CASSQDYRAGELFF
TGTGCCAGCAGCCAAGATTACAGGGCCGGGGAGCTGTTTTTT
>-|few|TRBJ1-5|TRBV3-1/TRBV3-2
CASSPGQGQPQHF
TGTGCCAGCAGCCCCGGTCAGGGCCAGCCCCAGCATTTT
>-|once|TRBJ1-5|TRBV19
CASSALYSNQPQHF
TGTGCCAGTAGTGCGCTTTATAGCAATCAGCCCCAGCATTTT